The 2 T cell receptor beta chains below all came from one sample that was sequenced in a study of tumor-infiltrating lymphocytes in primary liver carcinoma. Unsorted bulk tissue, about 20-32 mg of it, served as the source for co-extraction of RNA and DNA. Production of TCR beta cDNA used about 500 ng total RNA together with a constant-region primer. ARM-PCR was slightly modified, and three nested multiplex PCR rounds with it gave rise to the TCR beta libraries. Both of the initial two PCR rounds ran for 10 cycles and employed TRBV1-TRBV30 forward primers alongside a C-beta reverse primer. TCRdb re-called the multiplex PCR reads through MiXCR, storing one row per CDR3 protein. The sample lists roughly 45,000 distinct CDR3 sequences, 70% to 85% occurring once. Sequencing used liver tumor tissue from sampling region 5. As for subset: tumor region T5, tumor centre. The receptors were sampled from a man aged 35 to 55 with primary liver carcinoma and hepatitis B virus infection.

For this clonotype: The CDR3 ends on some other residue instead of the conserved phenylalanine or tryptophan, so this is likely a read error. The chain employs TRBV7-9 and TRBJ2-5; D may be TRBD2 (5 bases). The germline V gene has CDR1 SEHNR and CDR2 FQNEAQ (reference sequence). This CDR3 comprises 16 residues. Trimming stripped 0 bases from V and 5 bases from J, with 16 bases between. As DNA, the CDR3 is TGTGCCAGCAGCTTAGCGGCGTTGGGGAGCGTGGAGACCCAGTACGTC. It specifies CASSLAALGSVETQYV.

Details on this clonotype: A read error may explain this, as a much larger clone is one base away. The rearrangement joins TRBV30 to TRBJ2-3; D not certain. With 3 bases removed from V and 2 bases from J, the gap between germline ends came to 9 bases. The length of the CDR3 is 13 residues. Germline V gives CDR1 GTSNPN, CDR2 SVGIG (reference sequence). The CDR3 protein is CAWSPGSTDTQYF. CDR3 sequence (DNA): TGTGCCTGGAGCCCGGGCTCCACAGATACGCAGTATTTT.